This T cell receptor (beta chain) is from a study of blood T cell repertoires in COVID-19. Overall study context: Donors in the United States, Italy and Spain gave samples during acute or convalescent COVID-19. PBMCs, B-cell-depleted T cells, or T cells provided the cDNA or gDNA that made up the material.

The assay was immunoSEQ multiplex PCR, and TCRdb's table has in-frame clones only and misses some. The repertoire holds 45,000 to 50,000 clones, with 83% as singletons. Germline V CDR1 and CDR2: SQVTM, ANQGSEA. This CDR3 has 13 residues. The trim removed 6 bases at V and 6 bases at J, leaving 5 bases unmatched. Sequencing was done on a sample of peripheral blood. This rearrangement joins TRBV29-1 to TRBJ2-2; 9 bases map to TRBD1. The clonotype originates from a man at least 80 years old in a cohort sampled during active COVID-19. CDR3 sequence reads: CSVWTGVSGELFF. CDR3 nucleotides: TGCAGCGTCTGGACAGGGGTGTCCGGGGAGCTGTTTTTT.